This TCR beta chain originates from a study of T-cell reconstitution after alpha-beta-depleted transplantation in children. This clonotype was observed many times. CDR3 length: 13 amino acids. CDR1 is DFQATT, CDR2 SNEGSKA, per germline (reference sequence). The V gene end was trimmed by 4 bases and the J gene end by 4 bases; junction bases not matched to a gene: 4. Using unique molecular identifiers, the investigators prepared the TCRbeta library. From the PCR reads, TCRdb called clonotypes with MiXCR, one entry per CDR3 protein. The sample yields 240,000 or so distinct CDR3 sequences, 12% seen once. The chain is built from TRBV20-1 and TRBJ2-5; 9 positions match TRBD1. The receptor's source is a human donor who donated a stem cell graft to a child with acute lymphoblastic leukemia. Sequenced here: PBMCs from the stem cell graft donor, sampled from the stem cell graft. The CDR3: CSAMTGGRETQYF. The CDR3 bases are TGCAGTGCTATGACAGGGGGGCGAGAGACCCAGTACTTC.